These 23 T cell receptor beta chains share one sample of origin, sequenced in a study of early T cells in non-severe SARS-CoV-2 infection. Each CDR3 protein gets one entry after TCRdb re-called the 5' RACE reads with MiXCR. The data hold approximately 60,000 distinct CDR3 sequences, with 7.5% to 9% observed a single time. The source was whole blood, collected at baseline. Receptors were obtained from an adult who was a healthcare worker with PCR-confirmed SARS-CoV-2 infection or an uninfected control (not recorded which).

The chain combines TRBV6-5 with TRBJ2-1; the D is unclear. Trimming removed 5 bases at V and 3 bases at J, with 8 bases between. Germline V lookup: CDR1 MNHEY, CDR2 SVGAGI. The CDR3 covers 13 residues. CDR3 in amino acids: CASSGQDYNEQFF. For the CDR3, the DNA is TGTGCCAGCAGTGGTCAGGACTACAATGAGCAGTTCTTC.

This clonotype came up a few times. The chain couples TRBV18 to TRBJ2-7; possibly TRBD1 or TRBD2 for D (5 bases each). The V gene lost 8 bases and the J gene lost 5 bases, with 25 bases spanning the gap. The CDR3 contains 16 residues. Looked up from germline, CDR1 is KGHSH and CDR2 is LQKENI. In nucleotides, the CDR3 is TGTGCCAGCGGGACCAGGGCAGGTAGGGACCTCGACGAGCAGTACTTC. As protein: CASGTRAGRDLDEQYF.

Many counts were recorded for this clonotype. The rearrangement joins TRBV27 to TRBJ2-3; D is unresolved. The CDR3 totals 15 residues. CDR1 and CDR2 from the germline V gene are MNHEY and SMNVEV (reference sequence). The V gene lost 3 bases and the J gene lost 0 bases, with 10 bases spanning the gap. CDR3 nucleotides: TGTGCCAGCAGTTTCGTGTCCCCAAGCACAGATACGCAGTATTTT. Translated, it gives CASSFVSPSTDTQYF.

This clonotype was found a few times. Here the CDR3 reads CSASRGDSGNTIYF. The CDR3 nucleotides read TGCAGTGCTAGTCGAGGGGACTCTGGAAACACCATATATTTT. The chain joins TRBV20-1 to TRBJ1-3; weak D call: TRBD1 (5 bases). V was trimmed by 3 bases and J by 0 bases, leaving 9 bases between them. Germline-derived CDR1 and CDR2 are DFQATT and SNEGSKA (reference sequence). This CDR3 has 14 amino acids.

The chain is built from TRBV28 and TRBJ2-2; possibly TRBD2 for D (7 bases). CDR1 MDHEN and CDR2 SYDVKM come from the germline V gene. V was trimmed by 6 bases and J by 0 bases, leaving 11 bases between them. This CDR3 is 15 amino acids long. CDR3 coding DNA: TGTGCCAGCAGCCGGGGGGCCACGAACACCGGGGAGCTGTTTTTT. It yields the protein CASSRGATNTGELFF.

This clonotype was counted many times. The chain employs TRBV3-1 and TRBJ2-5; no clear D gene. Germline CDR1 and CDR2: LGHDT and YNNKEL (reference sequence). The CDR3 runs to 13 residues. With 0 bases removed from V and 9 bases from J, the gap between germline ends came to 11 bases. The CDR3 DNA follows: TGTGCCAGCAGCCAAGATCGATGGCGGCCCCAGTACTTC. Its protein is CASSQDRWRPQYF.

The rearrangement uses TRBV11-1 and TRBJ2-7, with D unclear. The length of the CDR3 is 11 residues. The germline CDR1 and CDR2 sequences are SGHAT and FQDESV (reference sequence). Trimming shortened V by 3 bases and J by 2 bases, and 2 bases separated the two germline ends. CDR3 nucleotide sequence: TGTGCCAGCAGCTTCACCTACGAGCAGTACTTC. Translated: CASSFTYEQYF.

This clonotype came up a few times. The CDR3 sequence: CASSLIPGLVSGELFF. In nucleotides, the CDR3 is TGTGCCAGCAGCTTAATTCCAGGACTAGTCTCCGGGGAGCTGTTTTTT. This chain connects TRBV7-3 to TRBJ2-2; 7 nucleotides agree with TRBD2. This CDR3 is 16 amino acids long. The J segment lost 6 bases and the V segment lost 1 base, leaving 8 bases of the junction unmatched. The germline CDR1 and CDR2 sequences are SGHTA and FQGTGA. Looking up the rest from reference TRBV7-3 and TRBJ2-2 gives the full variable domain: GAGVSQTPSNKVTEKGKYVELRCDPISGHTALYWYRQSLGQGPEFLIYFQGTGAADDSGLPNDRFFAVRPEGSVSTLKIQRTERGDSAVYLCASSLIPGLVSGELFFGEGSRLTVL.

This clonotype appeared a few times. The genes are TRBV7-6 and TRBJ2-2; TRBD2 matches 9 bases. CDR3 size: 17 residues. Germline CDR1 is SGHVS and CDR2 is FNYEAQ. After removal of 1 base from V and 4 bases from J, the junction contained 7 bases not matched to a gene. CDR3 in amino acids: CASSLVLSSGTTGELFF. The CDR3 DNA is TGTGCCAGCAGCTTAGTATTGTCTAGCGGGACCACCGGGGAGCTGTTTTTT.

This clonotype was counted many times. V gene TRBV24-1 combines with J gene TRBJ2-1; D gene uncertain. Per the germline V gene, CDR1 is KGHDR and CDR2 is SFDVKD. V was shortened by 0 bases and J by 5 bases, with 13 bases between the two germline ends. There are 16 residues in the CDR3. The CDR3 region has the DNA TGTGCCACCAGTGATTTGGAACTGGGTCGGCACAATGAGCAGTTCTTC. Its translation is CATSDLELGRHNEQFF.

This clonotype was observed a handful of times. This rearrangement joins TRBV9 to TRBJ2-6; weak D call: TRBD2 (6 bases). The length of the CDR3 is 16 residues. V lost 0 bases, J lost 4 bases, and 11 bases lay in between. Germline lookup yields CDR1 SGDLS and CDR2 YYNGEE. Written as DNA, the CDR3 is TGTGCCAGCAGCGTAGCTGGAGGGGCAGGGGCCAACGTCCTGACTTTC. Residues: CASSVAGGAGANVLTF.

This clonotype was detected ten times or more. The CDR3 loop is CSARDSVPNEQFF. Here the CDR3 DNA reads TGCAGTGCTAGAGATAGTGTTCCTAATGAGCAGTTCTTC. This sequence joins TRBV20-1 and TRBJ2-1; no definite D call. Trimming removed 0 bases from V and 7 bases from J, with 10 bases in between. CDR3 length: 13 residues. Germline lookup yields CDR1 DFQATT and CDR2 SNEGSKA (reference sequence).

This clonotype came up a few times. The rearrangement joins TRBV14 to TRBJ1-4, with TRBD1 matching over 7 bases. V shed 4 bases and J 11 bases; nucleotides not matched to a gene: 13. This CDR3 contains 15 residues. Germline lookup yields CDR1 SGHDN and CDR2 FVKESK. The CDR3 region is CASSRWEGSRGKLFF. The CDR3 region has the DNA TGTGCCAGCAGCCGATGGGAAGGGAGCAGGGGGAAACTGTTTTTT. Supplemented by reference TRBV14 and TRBJ1-4, the full variable domain reads EAGVTQFPSHSVIEKGQTVTLRCDPISGHDNLYWYRRVMGKEIKFLLHFVKESKQDESGMPNNRFLAERTGGTYSTLKVQPAELEDSGVYFCASSRWEGSRGKLFFGSGTQLSVL.

This clonotype was detected only a few times. The CDR3 DNA reads as TGTGCCTGGACGAAAGGGACTAGCGGGCCCTACGAGCAGTACTTC. Translated, it gives CAWTKGTSGPYEQYF. The chain has TRBV30 and TRBJ2-7; 12 bases align to TRBD2. The V segment lost 4 bases and the J segment 2 bases; nucleotides outside the gene matches: 6. This CDR3 contains 15 residues. Germline values: CDR1 GTSNPN, CDR2 SVGIG (reference sequence).

DNA for the CDR3: TGTGCCAGCTCACCACAATGGGACAGGGCCCACGAGCAGTACTTC. Translating gives CASSPQWDRAHEQYF. The chain links TRBV18 to TRBJ2-7; 9 bases are shared with TRBD1. This CDR3 spans 15 amino acids. Looked up from germline, CDR1 is KGHSH and CDR2 is LQKENI. The ends lost 1 base at V and 5 bases at J; junction bases unmatched: 6.

The CDR3 is CASSPADRTSYEQYF. In DNA, the CDR3 is TGTGCCAGCTCACCAGCGGACAGGACTTCCTACGAGCAGTACTTC. This chain links TRBV18 with TRBJ2-7; 7 positions agree with TRBD1. The V gene's germline CDR1 is KGHSH and CDR2 LQKENI. The CDR3 length is 15 residues. After removal of 2 bases from V and 1 base from J, the junction contained 5 bases not matched to a gene.

This clonotype has a handful of counts. This chain uses TRBV5-5 with TRBJ1-5; D ambiguous. V was clipped by 4 bases and J by 4 bases, with 15 bases between them. The CDR3 has 15 amino acids. Per germline, CDR1 SGHKS and CDR2 YYEKEE (reference sequence). CDR3 loop: CASSPPRGFNQPQHF. In DNA form, the CDR3 reads TGTGCCAGCAGCCCCCCCCGGGGTTTTAATCAGCCCCAGCATTTT.

This clonotype was detected only a few times. The chain combines TRBV20-1 with TRBJ2-7; a possible D gene is TRBD2 (6 bases). V was pared by 5 bases and J by 6 bases, with 17 bases between. From germline, CDR1 is DFQATT and CDR2 SNEGSKA (reference sequence). The CDR3 has 13 amino acids. In DNA, the CDR3 is TGCAGTGCTGAGGCGGGAACGATTGGCGAGCAGTACTTC. Protein: CSAEAGTIGEQYF.

This clonotype was counted only a few times. The chain joins TRBV24-1 to TRBJ2-5, with D possibly being TRBD1 or TRBD2 (6 bases each). Looked up from germline, CDR1 is KGHDR and CDR2 is SFDVKD. V was trimmed by 5 bases and J by 4 bases, leaving 16 bases between them. The CDR3 runs to 15 residues. CDR3 DNA: TGTGCCACCAGTGCCTCAACGGGGGCAGGAGAGACCCAGTACTTC. This gives the protein CATSASTGAGETQYF.

In its sample, this clonotype was seen a few times. The chain links TRBV2 to TRBJ2-7; TRBD1 aligns across 12 bases. The J segment lost 6 bases and the V segment lost 4 bases, leaving 7 bases of the junction unmatched. CDR3 length: 15 residues. CDR1 is SNHLY and CDR2 is FYNNEI in the germline V gene. The CDR3 is CASSGNRDRGLEQYF. The CDR3 DNA is TGTGCCAGCAGTGGAAACCGGGACAGGGGGCTCGAGCAGTACTTC.

The V call is TRBV27, the J call TRBJ2-1; 7 bases are shared with TRBD2. Trimming at V came to 5 bases and at J to 0 bases, leaving 4 bases not matched to a gene. In germline, CDR1 is MNHEY, CDR2 SMNVEV (reference sequence). This CDR3 has 15 amino acids. The DNA of the CDR3 is TGTGCCAGCAGTCTAGCGGCGAACTCCTACAATGAGCAGTTCTTC. Translated: CASSLAANSYNEQFF.

This clonotype was recorded at least ten times. The J gene is TRBJ2-4, the V gene TRBV3-1; D is unclear. This CDR3 region has 14 residues. CDR1 and CDR2 (germline): LGHDT, YNNKEL (reference sequence). Deletions cut 3 bases from V and 6 bases from J, with 12 bases between. Here the CDR3 reads CASSHQRTGNIQYF. The CDR3 DNA follows: TGTGCCAGCAGCCATCAGAGAACGGGAAACATTCAGTACTTC. Together with reference TRBV3-1 and TRBJ2-4, the CDR3 gives the full variable domain: DTAVSQTPKYLVTQMGNDKSIKCEQNLGHDTMYWYKQDSKKFLKIMFSYNNKELIINETVPNRFSPKSPDKAHLNLHINSLELGDSAVYFCASSHQRTGNIQYFGAGTRLSVL.

In its sample, this clonotype was seen a few times. The V and J genes are TRBV6-2 or TRBV6-3 and TRBJ1-6; D is undetermined. CDR3 length: 16 residues. CDR1 and CDR2 from the germline V gene are MNHEY and SVGEGT. With 5 bases removed from V and 8 bases from J, the gap between germline ends came to 19 bases. CDR3 residues: CASSRGAPIRYSPLHF. CDR3 sequence (DNA): TGTGCCAGCAGTCGGGGAGCCCCGATTCGGTATTCACCCCTCCACTTT.